This entry features one T cell receptor (beta chain) sequence. Its specificity is unknown. Time point meaning: blood 4 weeks post-SBRT, at nephrectomy. This sample's treatment: 15 Gy SBRT to primary tumor, nephrectomy 4 weeks later. Nephrectomy followed 15 Gy stereotactic body radiation by 4 weeks. Radiation-treated patients gave blood at baseline, week 2 and week 4. Clear cell pathology was present in this patient's renal cell carcinoma. The table came from immunoSEQ multiplex PCR; TCRdb's copy has only in-frame clones and leaves some out. This sample carries around 81,000 clones, approximately 86% of them seen once, and the ten largest clones take around 9.1%. This sample was included in a study of radiation and T cells in renal cell carcinoma. Study findings and constraints: From baseline, blood top tumor clonotypes peaked at 2 weeks post-radiation.

The sequencing used blood, collected from a patient whose treatment included radiotherapy and nephrectomy. This sequence originates from a man in his fifties with renal cell carcinoma.

In DNA form, the CDR3 reads TGTGCCAGCAGCTTACAAGGGATCTCTGAAGAGACCCAGTACTTC. Residues: CASSLQGISEETQYF. The chain is built from TRBV7-3 and TRBJ2-5; D remains unclear. Germline loops: CDR1 SGHTA, CDR2 FQGTGA. The CDR3 is made up of 15 amino acids. With 2 bases removed from V and 3 bases from J, the gap between germline ends came to 13 bases.